This is a list of T cell receptor beta chains from one sample in a study of blood T cell repertoires in COVID-19. Assay used: immunoSEQ multiplex PCR; TCRdb lists only in-frame clones, some missing. This table holds about 260,000 clones, 80% to 90% found once. Source material: peripheral blood. The receptors were gathered from a man aged 30 to 45 with active or convalescent COVID-19. The CDR3 runs from the conserved cysteine through the conserved F or W. The D gene is left open where the match is weak.

v_gene: TRBV5-5
d_gene: NA
len: 16
j_gene: TRBJ1-2
CDR3aa: CASSLDGGGANYGYTF

v_gene: TRBV7-9
d_gene: NA
len: 13
j_gene: TRBJ2-7
CDR3aa: CASSFSPDSAQYF

v_gene: TRBV7-9
d_gene: NA
len: 15
j_gene: TRBJ1-1
CDR3aa: CASSPPGHMNTEAFF

v_gene: TRBV4-3
d_gene: TRBD1
len: 15
j_gene: TRBJ1-4
CDR3aa: CASRQQGATNEKLFF

v_gene: TRBV19
d_gene: NA
len: 14
j_gene: TRBJ2-1
CDR3aa: CASTDRTGYNEQFF

v_gene: TRBV9
d_gene: TRBD1
len: 15
j_gene: TRBJ1-6
CDR3aa: CASSVGQGDNSPLHF

v_gene: TRBV10-1
d_gene: TRBD1
len: 17
j_gene: TRBJ1-1
CDR3aa: CASIRTGGNTAGTEAFF

v_gene: TRBV27
d_gene: TRBD1
len: 14
j_gene: TRBJ2-2
CDR3aa: CASRLQGAGGELFF

v_gene: TRBV6-5
d_gene: NA
len: 15
j_gene: TRBJ2-7
CDR3aa: CASSYPEAGRYEQYF

v_gene: TRBV27
d_gene: TRBD2
len: 14
j_gene: TRBJ2-7
CDR3aa: CASSLTSGGYEQYF

v_gene: TRBV9
d_gene: NA
len: 13
j_gene: TRBJ1-1
CDR3aa: CASSATLNTEAFF

v_gene: TRBV2
d_gene: NA
len: 14
j_gene: TRBJ2-1
CDR3aa: CASSTGFPDNEQFF

v_gene: TRBV5-1
d_gene: TRBD1
len: 15
j_gene: TRBJ1-4
CDR3aa: CASSLDGQGDEKLFF

v_gene: TRBV14
d_gene: NA
len: 16
j_gene: TRBJ2-2
CDR3aa: CASSPFGTVTTRELFF

v_gene: TRBV18
d_gene: TRBD1
len: 14
j_gene: TRBJ1-4
CDR3aa: CASSPGQGTEELFF